Presented here are 18 T cell receptor beta chains from one specimen sequenced in a study of cytomegalovirus exposure and HLA in healthy donors. The table came from immunoSEQ multiplex PCR; TCRdb's copy has only in-frame clones and leaves some out. There are 120,000 to 150,000 clones in the sample; about 87% occur only once, and 4.5% lies in the top ten. Sample: PBMCs. These receptors came from a man between 18 and 29 years old in good health and CMV-seropositive.

The chain couples TRBV5-1 to TRBJ1-1; possible D gene TRBD1, 6 bases. The V and J ends lost 4 bases and 1 base respectively, with 14 bases between them. The length of the CDR3 is 15 residues. Germline-derived CDR1 and CDR2 are SGHRS and YFSETQ. CDR3: CASSLRGWENTEAFF. In nucleotides, the CDR3 is TGCGCCAGCAGCCTGAGGGGGTGGGAGAACACTGAAGCTTTCTTT.

V and J are TRBV27 and TRBJ2-2; TRBD1 is a possible D gene (6 bases). The CDR3 totals 15 residues. The V gene's germline CDR1 is MNHEY and CDR2 SMNVEV (reference sequence). V lost 6 bases, J lost 5 bases, and 16 bases lay in between. CDR3 residues: CASSWTAVGTGELFF. The CDR3, as DNA: TGTGCCAGCAGCTGGACAGCCGTCGGGACCGGGGAGCTGTTTTTT.

This sequence joins TRBV5-1 and TRBJ1-1, with a tentative D call TRBD1 (6 bases). The CDR3 sequence is 14 residues long. Germline V gene sequence: CDR1 SGHRS, CDR2 YFSETQ. V shed 4 bases and J shed 4 bases, with 14 bases lying between them. The CDR3 here is CASSGDKQGTEAFF. CDR3 DNA: TGCGCCAGCAGCGGGGACAAACAGGGCACTGAAGCTTTCTTT. Complete variable domain (other parts from reference TRBV5-1 and TRBJ1-1): KAGVTQTPRYLIKTRGQQVTLSCSPISGHRSVSWYQQTPGQGLQFLFEYFSETQRNKGNFPGRFSGRQFSNSRSEMNVSTLELGDSALYLCASSGDKQGTEAFFGQGTRLTVV.

The chain uses TRBV4-2 and TRBJ1-1, with D possibly matching TRBD1 (5 bases). Germline V gene data show CDR1 as LGHNA and CDR2 as YNFKEQ. The length of the CDR3 is 13 residues. The V end lost 2 bases, the J end lost 12 bases, and 16 bases lay between the germline ends. The CDR3 sequence is CASSQLGGDQTFF. The CDR3 region has the DNA TGTGCCAGCAGCCAACTTGGGGGGGACCAGACTTTCTTT.

The chain employs TRBV18 and TRBJ2-7; D gene ambiguous. Trimming took 3 bases from V and 3 from J, leaving 15 bases between them. This CDR3 contains 15 residues. Germline loops: CDR1 KGHSH, CDR2 LQKENI. The CDR3 loop reads CASSPRRGSLYEQYF. CDR3 in DNA: TGTGCCAGCTCACCGCGGAGAGGCAGCCTCTACGAGCAGTACTTC.

This clone has just a few counts. This chain joins TRBV19 and TRBJ1-1; TRBD1 agrees at 7 bases. Trimming took 10 bases from V and 3 from J; bases not matched to a gene: 11. The CDR3 has 14 amino acids. Looked up from germline, CDR1 is LNHDA and CDR2 is SQIVND (reference sequence). The DNA of the CDR3 is TGTGCCATTAAGACAGGGATGGGGGACACTGAAGCTTTCTTT. Protein sequence: CAIKTGMGDTEAFF.

The chain carries TRBV19 and TRBJ2-7; no clear D. The length of the CDR3 is 14 residues. CDR1 LNHDA and CDR2 SQIVND come from the germline V gene (reference sequence). V gave up 1 base and J gave up 3 bases, with 10 bases separating them. This chain's CDR3 is CASSIGHQYYEQYF. Here the CDR3 DNA reads TGTGCCAGTAGTATAGGGCATCAGTACTACGAGCAGTACTTC.

This clone was counted a single time. The chain recombines TRBV18 with TRBJ1-4, with a tentative D call TRBD1 (5 bases). Trimming took 3 bases from V and 10 from J, leaving 18 bases between them. CDR1 and CDR2 (germline): KGHSH, LQKENI. The CDR3 consists of 15 residues. The DNA of the CDR3 is TGTGCCAGCTCACCGCCCTCCGTGGAACAGGCAAAACTGTTTTTT. Protein sequence: CASSPPSVEQAKLFF.

The V and J genes are TRBV27 and TRBJ2-1; 10 nucleotides align to TRBD2. Germline CDR1 MNHEY, CDR2 SMNVEV (reference sequence). The CDR3 is 16 amino acids. J lost 7 bases, V lost 4 bases, and 10 bases had no gene match. CDR3 DNA: TGTGCCAGCAGTTCACGGAGCGGGGGGGTCGATAATGAGCAGTTCTTC. Encoded protein: CASSSRSGGVDNEQFF.

The rearrangement links TRBV30 to TRBJ1-5; 11 bases line up with TRBD1. The V segment lost 1 base and the J segment 6 bases; nucleotides outside the gene matches: 5. Germline CDR1 and CDR2: GTSNPN and SVGIG (reference sequence). CDR3 size: 15 residues. In DNA, the CDR3 is TGTGCCTGGAGTGCGGGACAGGGGGTTCTTCAGCCCCAGCATTTT. It codes for CAWSAGQGVLQPQHF.

This sequence joins TRBV7-8 and TRBJ1-5; D is possibly TRBD1 (5 bases). Germline V lookup: CDR1 SGHVS, CDR2 FQNEAQ. V lost 0 bases to trimming and J lost 5 bases, with 5 bases between them. The CDR3 consists of 13 residues. The CDR3 sequence: CASSLAGDQPQHF. CDR3 sequence (DNA): TGTGCCAGCAGCTTAGCAGGGGATCAGCCCCAGCATTTT.

This clone was counted only a few times. J is TRBJ2-1 and V is TRBV5-1, with 11 bases that match TRBD2. The germline V gene encodes CDR1 SGHRS and CDR2 YFSETQ. This CDR3 comprises 15 residues. Unmatched junction bases numbered 5, after V lost 4 bases and J lost 5 bases. The CDR3 is CASSPLAGVDNEQFF. For the CDR3, the DNA is TGCGCCAGCAGCCCACTAGCGGGGGTTGACAATGAGCAGTTCTTC.

CDR3 sequence (DNA): TGTGCCAGCAGCTTAAGCATCAATGAGCAGTTCTTC. It yields the protein CASSLSINEQFF. V and J are TRBV7-2 and TRBJ2-1; D call uncertain. CDR1 is SGHTA and CDR2 is FQGNSA in the germline V gene. The CDR3 runs to 12 residues. V was clipped by 2 bases and J by 6 bases, with 5 bases between them.

In DNA form, the CDR3 reads TGTGCCAGCAGCGCGCTACAGGGCAGCTCCTATAATTCACCCCTCCACTTT. Protein product: CASSALQGSSYNSPLHF. The V gene is TRBV5-6, the J gene TRBJ1-6, with a tentative D call TRBD1 (6 bases). The CDR3 loop spans 17 amino acids. The V end lost 4 bases, the J end lost 0 bases, and 14 bases lay between the germline ends. CDR1 SGHDT and CDR2 YYEEEE come from the germline V gene.

The chain employs TRBV4-2 and TRBJ1-2, with 9 bases fitting TRBD1. Germline trimming cut 2 bases from V and 13 bases from J; bases unmatched to any gene: 8. Germline CDR1 is LGHNA and CDR2 is YNFKEQ. This CDR3 has 13 amino acids. CDR3 sequence reads: CASSQSPGQGCTF. In nucleotides, the CDR3 is TGTGCCAGCAGCCAATCCCCGGGACAGGGTTGCACCTTC.

The gene calls are TRBV18 and TRBJ2-5; D might be TRBD2 (5 bases). This CDR3 region has 16 residues. Germline values: CDR1 KGHSH, CDR2 LQKENI. The V end lost 4 bases, the J end lost 2 bases, and 17 bases lay between the germline ends. The CDR3 nucleotides are TGTGCCAGCTCACTCCAAGGGAGAATCCAACAAGAGACCCAGTACTTC. Its protein product is CASSLQGRIQQETQYF.

This chain connects TRBV6-6 to TRBJ1-3, with D unresolved. Germline-derived CDR1 and CDR2 are MNHNY and SVGAGI (reference sequence). The CDR3 runs 14 residues. V was shortened by 0 bases and J by 4 bases, with 7 bases between the two germline ends. This CDR3 reads CASSYSGRGNTIYF. CDR3 DNA: TGTGCCAGCAGTTACTCGGGCAGGGGAAACACCATATATTTT.

The chain joins TRBV15 to TRBJ1-1, with D hard to call. CDR3 length: 12 residues. Trimming stripped 4 bases from V and 1 base from J, with 4 bases between. From germline, CDR1 is LNHNV and CDR2 YYDKDF (reference sequence). The CDR3 sequence is CATSTRNTEAFF. Written as DNA, the CDR3 is TGTGCCACCAGCACTAGGAACACTGAAGCTTTCTTT.